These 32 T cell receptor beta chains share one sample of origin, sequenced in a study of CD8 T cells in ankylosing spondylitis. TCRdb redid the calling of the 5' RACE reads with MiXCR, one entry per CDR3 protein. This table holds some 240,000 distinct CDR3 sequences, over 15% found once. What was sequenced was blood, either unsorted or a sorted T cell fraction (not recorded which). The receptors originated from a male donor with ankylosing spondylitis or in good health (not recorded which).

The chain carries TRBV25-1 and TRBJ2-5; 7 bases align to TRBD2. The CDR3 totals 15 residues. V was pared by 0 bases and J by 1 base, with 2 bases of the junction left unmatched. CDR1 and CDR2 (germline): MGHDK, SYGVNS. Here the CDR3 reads CASSEYTGGQETQYF. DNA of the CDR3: TGTGCCAGCAGTGAATACACGGGGGGCCAAGAGACCCAGTACTTC.

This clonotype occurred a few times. As DNA, the CDR3 is TGCAGCGTTGTCCGGATTGGCGCAGATACGCAGTATTTT. Amino acids: CSVVRIGADTQYF. V usage is TRBV29-1 and J usage is TRBJ2-3, with D hard to call. Trimming stripped 4 bases from V and 4 bases from J, with 12 bases between. The CDR3 has 13 amino acids. CDR1 SQVTM and CDR2 ANQGSEA come from the germline V gene.

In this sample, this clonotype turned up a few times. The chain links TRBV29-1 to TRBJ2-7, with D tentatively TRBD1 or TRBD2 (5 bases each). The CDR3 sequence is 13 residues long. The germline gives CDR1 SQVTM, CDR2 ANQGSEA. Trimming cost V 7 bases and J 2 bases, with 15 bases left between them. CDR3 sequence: CSASGPTTYEQYF. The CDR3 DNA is TGCAGCGCATCGGGACCGACAACCTACGAGCAGTACTTC.

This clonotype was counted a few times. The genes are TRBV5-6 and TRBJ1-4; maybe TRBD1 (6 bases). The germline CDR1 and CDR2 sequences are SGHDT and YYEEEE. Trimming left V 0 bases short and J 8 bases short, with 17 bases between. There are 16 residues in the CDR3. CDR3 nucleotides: TGTGCCAGCAGCTTGGCCCCGACAGGCATTGGGGAAAAACTGTTTTTT. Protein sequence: CASSLAPTGIGEKLFF.

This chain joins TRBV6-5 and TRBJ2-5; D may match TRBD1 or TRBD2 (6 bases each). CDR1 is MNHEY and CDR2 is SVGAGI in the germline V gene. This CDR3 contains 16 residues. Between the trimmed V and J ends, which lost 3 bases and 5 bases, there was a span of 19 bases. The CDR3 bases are TGTGCCAGCAGTTATACCAGGGGTCCGGCGGGGGAGACCCAGTACTTC. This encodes CASSYTRGPAGETQYF.

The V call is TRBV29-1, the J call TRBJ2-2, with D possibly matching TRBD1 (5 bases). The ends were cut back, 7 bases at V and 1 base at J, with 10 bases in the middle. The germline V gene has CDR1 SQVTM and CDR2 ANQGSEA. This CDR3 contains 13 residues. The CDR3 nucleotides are TGCAGCGGCATAGGACAGAACACCGGGGAGCTGTTTTTT. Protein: CSGIGQNTGELFF.

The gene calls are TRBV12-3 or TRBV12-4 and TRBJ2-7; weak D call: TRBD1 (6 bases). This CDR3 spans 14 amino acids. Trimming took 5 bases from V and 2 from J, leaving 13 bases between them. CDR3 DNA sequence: TGTGCCAGCAGTAATACAGGGCTAGCCTACGAGCAGTACTTC. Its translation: CASSNTGLAYEQYF.

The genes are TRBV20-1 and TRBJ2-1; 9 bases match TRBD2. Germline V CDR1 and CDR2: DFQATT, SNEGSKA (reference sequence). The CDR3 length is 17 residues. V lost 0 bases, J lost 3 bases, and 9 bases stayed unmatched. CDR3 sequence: CSARDPLLAGYYNEQFF. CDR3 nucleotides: TGCAGTGCTAGAGATCCCCTCCTAGCGGGGTACTACAATGAGCAGTTCTTC.

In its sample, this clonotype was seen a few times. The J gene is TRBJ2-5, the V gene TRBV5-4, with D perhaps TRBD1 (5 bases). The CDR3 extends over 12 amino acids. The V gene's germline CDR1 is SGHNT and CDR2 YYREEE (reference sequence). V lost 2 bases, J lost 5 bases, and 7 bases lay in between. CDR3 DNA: TGTGCCAGCAGCTTAGGGGTGGAGACCCAGTACTTC. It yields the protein CASSLGVETQYF.

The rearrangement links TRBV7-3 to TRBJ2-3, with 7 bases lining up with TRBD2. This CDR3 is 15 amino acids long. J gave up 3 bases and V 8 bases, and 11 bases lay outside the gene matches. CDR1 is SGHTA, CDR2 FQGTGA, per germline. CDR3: CASRAAGSATDTQYF. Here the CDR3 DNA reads TGTGCCAGCCGAGCAGCGGGATCTGCGACAGATACGCAGTATTTT.

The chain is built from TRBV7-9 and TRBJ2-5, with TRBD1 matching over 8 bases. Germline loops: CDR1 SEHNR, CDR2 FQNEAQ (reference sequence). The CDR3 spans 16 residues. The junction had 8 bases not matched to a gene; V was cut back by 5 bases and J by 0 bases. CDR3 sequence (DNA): TGTGCCAGCAGCCCCCGACAGGGGCGAGACCAAGAGACCCAGTACTTC. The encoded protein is CASSPRQGRDQETQYF.

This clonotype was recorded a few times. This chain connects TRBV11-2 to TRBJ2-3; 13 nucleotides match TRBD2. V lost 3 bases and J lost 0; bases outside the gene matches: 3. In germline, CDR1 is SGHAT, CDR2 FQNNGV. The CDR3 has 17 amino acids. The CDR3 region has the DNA TGTGCCAGCAGCTTGGAACTAGCGGGAGGGAGCACAGATACGCAGTATTTT. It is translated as CASSLELAGGSTDTQYF.

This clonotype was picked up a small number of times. CDR3 loop: CSARGIKRPSYEQYF. In DNA form, the CDR3 reads TGCAGTGCTAGAGGGATTAAGCGGCCCTCCTACGAGCAGTACTTC. The chain uses TRBV20-1 and TRBJ2-7, with D perhaps TRBD2 (5 bases). The CDR3 has 15 amino acids. The germline V gene encodes CDR1 DFQATT and CDR2 SNEGSKA (reference sequence). V shed 1 base and J shed 0 bases, with 13 bases lying between them.

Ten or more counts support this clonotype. The CDR3 spells CASGGSTEGLVQYF. CDR3 bases: TGTGCCAGCGGGGGGTCGACCGAAGGACTTGTTCAGTACTTC. The V gene is TRBV12-3 or TRBV12-4, the J gene TRBJ2-4; D perhaps matches TRBD2 (6 bases). V shed 8 bases and J shed 11 bases, with 22 bases lying between them. The CDR3 covers 14 residues.

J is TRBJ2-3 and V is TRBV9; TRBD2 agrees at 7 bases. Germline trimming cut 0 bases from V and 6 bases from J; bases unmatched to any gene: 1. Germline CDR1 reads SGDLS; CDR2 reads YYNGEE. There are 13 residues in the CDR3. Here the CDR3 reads CASSVGDYDTQYF. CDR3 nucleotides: TGTGCCAGCAGCGTAGGGGACTACGATACGCAGTATTTT.

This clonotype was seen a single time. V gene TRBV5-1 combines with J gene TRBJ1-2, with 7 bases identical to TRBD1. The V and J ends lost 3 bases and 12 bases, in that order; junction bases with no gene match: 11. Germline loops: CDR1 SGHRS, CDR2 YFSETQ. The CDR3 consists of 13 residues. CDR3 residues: CASSSPPTGINTF. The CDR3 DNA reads TGCGCCAGCAGCTCTCCCCCGACAGGGATCAACACCTTC.

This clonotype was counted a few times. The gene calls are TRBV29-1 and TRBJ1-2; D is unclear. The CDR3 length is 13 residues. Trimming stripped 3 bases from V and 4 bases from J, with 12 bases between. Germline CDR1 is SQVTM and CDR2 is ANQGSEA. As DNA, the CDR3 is TGCAGCGTTGAGCCGGACGGACTCTATGGCTACACCTTC. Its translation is CSVEPDGLYGYTF.

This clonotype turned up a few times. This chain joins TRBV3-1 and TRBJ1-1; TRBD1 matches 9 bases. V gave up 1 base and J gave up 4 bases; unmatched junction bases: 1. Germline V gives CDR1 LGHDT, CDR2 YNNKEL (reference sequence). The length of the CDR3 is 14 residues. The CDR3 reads CASSQVTGGTEAFF. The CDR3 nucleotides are TGTGCCAGCAGCCAAGTGACAGGGGGCACTGAAGCTTTCTTT.

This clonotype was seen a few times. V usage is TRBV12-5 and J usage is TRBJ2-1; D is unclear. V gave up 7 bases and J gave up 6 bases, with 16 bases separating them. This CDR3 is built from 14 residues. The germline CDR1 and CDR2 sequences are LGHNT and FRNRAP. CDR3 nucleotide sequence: TGTGCTAGTGAGGAGACGTTTTTTCCCAATGAGCAGTTCTTC. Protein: CASEETFFPNEQFF.

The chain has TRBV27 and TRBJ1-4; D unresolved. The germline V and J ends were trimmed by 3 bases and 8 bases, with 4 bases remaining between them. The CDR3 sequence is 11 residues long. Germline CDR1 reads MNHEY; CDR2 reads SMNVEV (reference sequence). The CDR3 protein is CASSFEEKLFF. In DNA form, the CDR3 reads TGTGCCAGCAGTTTTGAGGAAAAACTGTTTTTT.

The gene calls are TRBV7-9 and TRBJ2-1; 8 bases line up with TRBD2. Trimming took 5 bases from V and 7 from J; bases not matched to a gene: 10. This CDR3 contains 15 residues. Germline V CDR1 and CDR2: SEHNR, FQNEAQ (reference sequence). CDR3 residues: CASSSLREGLNEQFF. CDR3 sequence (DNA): TGTGCCAGCAGCAGCCTCCGGGAGGGTCTAAATGAGCAGTTCTTC.

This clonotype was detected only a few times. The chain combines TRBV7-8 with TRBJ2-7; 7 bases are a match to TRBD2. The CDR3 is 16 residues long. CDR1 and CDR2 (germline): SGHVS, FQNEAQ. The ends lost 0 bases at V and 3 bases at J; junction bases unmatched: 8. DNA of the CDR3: TGTGCCAGCAGCTTAGCGCGGGCGGGAGTTCACTACGAGCAGTACTTC. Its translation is CASSLARAGVHYEQYF.

The CDR3, as DNA: TGTGCCAGTACTCAGCCCCCGGGCGAGCAGTACTTC. Translation gives CASTQPPGEQYF. The chain is built from TRBV7-8 and TRBJ2-7; D call uncertain. Trimming cost V 9 bases and J 6 bases, with 15 bases left between them. The CDR3 contains 12 residues. The germline V gene has CDR1 SGHVS and CDR2 FQNEAQ.

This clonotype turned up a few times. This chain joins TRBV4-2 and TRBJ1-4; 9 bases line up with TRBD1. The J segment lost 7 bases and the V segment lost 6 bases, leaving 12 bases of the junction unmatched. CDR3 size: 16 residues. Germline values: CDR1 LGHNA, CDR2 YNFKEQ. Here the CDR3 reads CASSKSGTGRIEKLFF. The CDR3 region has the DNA TGTGCCAGCAGTAAATCAGGGACAGGGCGTATTGAAAAACTGTTTTTT.

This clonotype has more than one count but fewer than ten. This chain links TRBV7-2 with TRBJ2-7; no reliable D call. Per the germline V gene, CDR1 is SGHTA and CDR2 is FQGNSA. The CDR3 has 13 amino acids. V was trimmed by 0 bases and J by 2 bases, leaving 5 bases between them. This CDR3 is CASSLAGTYEQYF. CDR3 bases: TGTGCCAGCAGCTTAGCGGGAACCTACGAGCAGTACTTC.

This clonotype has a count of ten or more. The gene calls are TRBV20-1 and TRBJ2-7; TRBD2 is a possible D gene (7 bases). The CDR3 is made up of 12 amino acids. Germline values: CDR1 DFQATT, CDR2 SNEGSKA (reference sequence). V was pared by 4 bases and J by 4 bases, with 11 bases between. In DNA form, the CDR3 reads TGCAGTGCTAACAGGGAGGGTTACGAGCAGTACTTC. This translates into CSANREGYEQYF.

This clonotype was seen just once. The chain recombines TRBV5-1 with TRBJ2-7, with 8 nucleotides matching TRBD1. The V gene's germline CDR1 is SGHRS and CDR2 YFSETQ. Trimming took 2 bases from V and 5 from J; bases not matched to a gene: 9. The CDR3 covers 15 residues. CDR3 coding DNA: TGCGCCAGCAGCTTACTAGACAGGGGAGAGGACGAGCAGTACTTC. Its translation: CASSLLDRGEDEQYF. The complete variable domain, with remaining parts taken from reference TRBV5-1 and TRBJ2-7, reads KAGVTQTPRYLIKTRGQQVTLSCSPISGHRSVSWYQQTPGQGLQFLFEYFSETQRNKGNFPGRFSGRQFSNSRSEMNVSTLELGDSALYLCASSLLDRGEDEQYFGPGTRLTVT.

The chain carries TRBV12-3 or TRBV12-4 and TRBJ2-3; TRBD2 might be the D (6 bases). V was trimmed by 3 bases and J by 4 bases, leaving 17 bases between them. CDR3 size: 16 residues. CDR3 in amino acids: CASSLGRGMGSDTQYF. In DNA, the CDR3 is TGTGCCAGCAGTTTGGGGCGCGGGATGGGGTCAGATACGCAGTATTTT.

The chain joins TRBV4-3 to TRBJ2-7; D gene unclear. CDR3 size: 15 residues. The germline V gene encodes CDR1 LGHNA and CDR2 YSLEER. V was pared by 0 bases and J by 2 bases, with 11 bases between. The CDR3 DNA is TGCGCCAGCAGCCAAGATAGGGCGGTGGCCTACGAGCAGTACTTC. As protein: CASSQDRAVAYEQYF.

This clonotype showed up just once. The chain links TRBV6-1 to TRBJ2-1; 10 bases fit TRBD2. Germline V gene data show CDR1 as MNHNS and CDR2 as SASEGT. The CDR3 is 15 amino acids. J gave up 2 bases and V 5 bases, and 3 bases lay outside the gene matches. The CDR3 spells CASSPTSGTYNEQFF. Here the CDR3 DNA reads TGTGCCAGCAGTCCTACTAGCGGGACCTACAATGAGCAGTTCTTC.

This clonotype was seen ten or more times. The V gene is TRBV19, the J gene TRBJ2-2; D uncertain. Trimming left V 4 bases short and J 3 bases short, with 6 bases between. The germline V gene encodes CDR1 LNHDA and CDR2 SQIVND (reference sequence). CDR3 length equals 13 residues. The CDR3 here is CASSNRYTGELFF. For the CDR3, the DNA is TGTGCCAGTAGTAACCGATACACCGGGGAGCTGTTTTTT.

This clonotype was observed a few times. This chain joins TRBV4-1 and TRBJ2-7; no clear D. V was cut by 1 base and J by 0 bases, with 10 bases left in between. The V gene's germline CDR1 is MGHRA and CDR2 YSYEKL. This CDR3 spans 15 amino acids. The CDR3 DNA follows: TGCGCCAGCAGCCAAGTGTGGCCTGACTCCTACGAGCAGTACTTC. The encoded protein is CASSQVWPDSYEQYF.